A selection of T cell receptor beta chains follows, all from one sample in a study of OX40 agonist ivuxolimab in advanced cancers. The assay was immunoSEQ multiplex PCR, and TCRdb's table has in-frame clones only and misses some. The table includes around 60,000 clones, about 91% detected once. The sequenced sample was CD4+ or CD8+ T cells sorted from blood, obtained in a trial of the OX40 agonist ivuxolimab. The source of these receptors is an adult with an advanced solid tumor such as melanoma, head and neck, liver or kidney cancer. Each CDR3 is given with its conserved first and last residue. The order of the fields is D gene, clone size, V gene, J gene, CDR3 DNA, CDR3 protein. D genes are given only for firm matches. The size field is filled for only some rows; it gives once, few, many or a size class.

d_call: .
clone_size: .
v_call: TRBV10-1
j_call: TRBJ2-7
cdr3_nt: TGCGCCAGCATTTGCGAGCAGTACTTC
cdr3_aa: CASICEQYF

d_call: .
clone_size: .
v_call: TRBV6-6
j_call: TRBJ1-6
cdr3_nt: TGTGCCAGCAGCGGACGGGAAGATTCACCCCTCCACTTT
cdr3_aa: CASSGREDSPLHF

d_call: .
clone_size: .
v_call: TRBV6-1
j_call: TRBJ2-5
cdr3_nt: TGTGCCAGCAGTGAAGCCGGCATGGTGGGGACCCAGTACTTC
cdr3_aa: CASSEAGMVGTQYF

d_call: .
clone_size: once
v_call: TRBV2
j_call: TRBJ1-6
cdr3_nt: TGTGCCAGCAGTGAACAGGGAACCTATAATTCACCCCTCCACTTT
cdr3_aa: CASSEQGTYNSPLHF

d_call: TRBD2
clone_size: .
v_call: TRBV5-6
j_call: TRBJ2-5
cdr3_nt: TGTGCCAGCAGCTTGGGTCCGGGGGGACACCAAGAGACCCAGTACTTC
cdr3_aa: CASSLGPGGHQETQYF

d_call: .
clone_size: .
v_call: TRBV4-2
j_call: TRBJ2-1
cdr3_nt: TGTGCCAGCAGCCAAGGGACCGGCAACCTCAATGAGCAGTTCTTC
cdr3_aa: CASSQGTGNLNEQFF

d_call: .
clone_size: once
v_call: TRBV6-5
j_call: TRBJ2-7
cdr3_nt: TGTGCCAGCAGTCAATACGATGGAGCCTACGAGCAGTACTTC
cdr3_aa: CASSQYDGAYEQYF

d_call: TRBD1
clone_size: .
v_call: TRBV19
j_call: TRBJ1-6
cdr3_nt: TGTGCCAGTAGCCGAGGAGGGGGCCAATCACCCCTCCACTTT
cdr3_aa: CASSRGGGQSPLHF

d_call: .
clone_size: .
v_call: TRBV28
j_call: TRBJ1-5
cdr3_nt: TGTGCCAGCACTTCAGACGGCAGCAATCAGCCCCAGCATTTT
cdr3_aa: CASTSDGSNQPQHF

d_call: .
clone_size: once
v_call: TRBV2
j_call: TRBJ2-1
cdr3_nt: TGTGCCAGCAGCCTTGGACCCCTAGATGAGCAGTTCTTC
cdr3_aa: CASSLGPLDEQFF

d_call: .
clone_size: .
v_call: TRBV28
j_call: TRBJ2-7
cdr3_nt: TGTGCCAGCAGTTTGTGGGGTGGCGAGCAGTACTTC
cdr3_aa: CASSLWGGEQYF

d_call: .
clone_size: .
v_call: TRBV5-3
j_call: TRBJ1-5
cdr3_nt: TGTGCCCCCCTAACGAGGGGCAATCAGCCCCAGCATTTT
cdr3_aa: CAPLTRGNQPQHF

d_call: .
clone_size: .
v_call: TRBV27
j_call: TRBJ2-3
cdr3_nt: TGTGCCAGCAGTTTATCCCAGATCACAGATACGCAGTATTTT
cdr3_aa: CASSLSQITDTQYF

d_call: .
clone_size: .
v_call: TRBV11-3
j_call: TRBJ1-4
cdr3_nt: TGTGCCGGCCAGTGGGAACTGTTTTTT
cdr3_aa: CAGQWELFF

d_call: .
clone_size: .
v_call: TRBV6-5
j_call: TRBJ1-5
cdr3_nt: TGTGCCAGCAGTGACCGAGATCAGCCCCAGCATTTT
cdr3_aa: CASSDRDQPQHF

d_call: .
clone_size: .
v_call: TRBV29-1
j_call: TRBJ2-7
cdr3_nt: TGCAGCGTTGAGAAGGCCAATTCCTACGAGCAGTACTTC
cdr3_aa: CSVEKANSYEQYF

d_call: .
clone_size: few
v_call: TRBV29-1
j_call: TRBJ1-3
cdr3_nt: TGCAGCGTTGAAGTAAGCACAGGGCCATCTGGAAACACCATATATTTT
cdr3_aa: CSVEVSTGPSGNTIYF

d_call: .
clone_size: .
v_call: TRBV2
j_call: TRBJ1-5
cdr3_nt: TGTGCCAGCAGTCTAATCACAGGGACTGGTCAGCCCCAGCATTTT
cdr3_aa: CASSLITGTGQPQHF

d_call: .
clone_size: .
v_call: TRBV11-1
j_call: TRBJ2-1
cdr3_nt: TGTGCCAGCAGCCGCGGACGTCTCTCCTACAATGAGCAGTTCTTC
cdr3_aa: CASSRGRLSYNEQFF

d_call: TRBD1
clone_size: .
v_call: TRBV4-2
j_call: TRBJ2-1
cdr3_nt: TGTGCCAGCAGCCCCGACAGGGCAGGGTACAATGAGCAGTTCTTC
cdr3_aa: CASSPDRAGYNEQFF

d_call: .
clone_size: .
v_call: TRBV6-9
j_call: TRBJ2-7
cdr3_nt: TGTGCCAGCAGTCCCGGGAACTACTACGAGCAGTACTTC
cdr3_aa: CASSPGNYYEQYF

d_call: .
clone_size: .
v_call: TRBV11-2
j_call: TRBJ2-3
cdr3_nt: TGTGCCAGCAGCTGGGCAGGGGGCACAGATACGCAGTATTTT
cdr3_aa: CASSWAGGTDTQYF

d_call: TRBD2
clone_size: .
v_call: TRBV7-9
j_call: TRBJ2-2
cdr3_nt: TGTGCCAGCAGTTTTAGCGGGGTTAACACCGGGGAGCTGTTTTTT
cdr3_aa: CASSFSGVNTGELFF

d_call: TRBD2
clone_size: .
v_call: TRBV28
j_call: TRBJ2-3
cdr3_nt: TGTGCCAGCAGATCTAGCGGGGGTCGCGGAGATACGCAGTATTTT
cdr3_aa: CASRSSGGRGDTQYF

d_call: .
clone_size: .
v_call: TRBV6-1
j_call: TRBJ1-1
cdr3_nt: TGTGCCAGCAACCGACAGTTGAACACTGAAGCTTTCTTT
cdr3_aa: CASNRQLNTEAFF

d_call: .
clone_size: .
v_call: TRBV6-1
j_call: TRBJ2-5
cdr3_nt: TGTGCCAGCAGTGAAGCGGAGTATCCTCCAAACCAAGAGACCCAGTACTTC
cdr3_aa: CASSEAEYPPNQETQYF

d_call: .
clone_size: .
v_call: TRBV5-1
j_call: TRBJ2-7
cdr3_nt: TGCGCCAGCAGCCCCGATGGATCCTACTACGAGCAGTACTTC
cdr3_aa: CASSPDGSYYEQYF

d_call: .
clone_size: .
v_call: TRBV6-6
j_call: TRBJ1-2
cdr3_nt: TGTGCCAGCAACCCCCAGATAACCTATGGCTACACCTTC
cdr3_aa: CASNPQITYGYTF

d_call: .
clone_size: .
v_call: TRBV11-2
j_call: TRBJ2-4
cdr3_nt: TGTGCCAGCAGCTTACTGCTGATGGACGGAAAAATTCAGTACTTC
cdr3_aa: CASSLLLMDGKIQYF

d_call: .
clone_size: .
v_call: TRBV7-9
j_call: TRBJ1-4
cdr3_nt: TGTGCCAGCAGTTTACCCCGGGAGGGGCTCGATGAAAAACTGTTTTTT
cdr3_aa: CASSLPREGLDEKLFF

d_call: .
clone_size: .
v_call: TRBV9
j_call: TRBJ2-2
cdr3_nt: TGTGCCAGCAGCGTAGACCCAGTGGGATCAGGGGAGCTGTTTTTT
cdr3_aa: CASSVDPVGSGELFF

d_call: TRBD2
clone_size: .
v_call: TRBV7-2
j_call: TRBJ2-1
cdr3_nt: TGTGCCAGCAGCCTAGCCCGGGGGGGCCGAGGTGTGGATGAGCAGTTCTTC
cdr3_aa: CASSLARGGRGVDEQFF

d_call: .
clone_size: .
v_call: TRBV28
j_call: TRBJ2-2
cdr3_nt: TGTGCCAGCACCCCAGCCACCGGGGAGCTGTTTTTT
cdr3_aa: CASTPATGELFF

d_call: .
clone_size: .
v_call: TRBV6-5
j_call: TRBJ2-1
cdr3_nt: TGTGCCAGCAGACTCAGGGGGGCGACCTACAATGAGCAGTTCTTC
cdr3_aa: CASRLRGATYNEQFF

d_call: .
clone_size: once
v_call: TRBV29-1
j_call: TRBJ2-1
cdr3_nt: TGCAGCGTTGTGAGGGACACCCCAAATGAGCAGTTCTTC
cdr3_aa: CSVVRDTPNEQFF

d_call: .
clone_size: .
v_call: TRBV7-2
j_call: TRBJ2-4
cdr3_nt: TGTGCCAGCAGCCTAAGGTCGGACGGGACCAAAAACATTCAGTACTTC
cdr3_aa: CASSLRSDGTKNIQYF

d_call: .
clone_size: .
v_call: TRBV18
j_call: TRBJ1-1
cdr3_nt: TGTGCCAGCTCACCGCTGGGCACTGAAGCTTTCTTT
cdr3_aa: CASSPLGTEAFF

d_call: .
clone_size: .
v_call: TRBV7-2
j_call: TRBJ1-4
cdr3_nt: TGTGCCAGCAGCCTCAGAAAGGAAAAACTGTTTTTT
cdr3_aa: CASSLRKEKLFF

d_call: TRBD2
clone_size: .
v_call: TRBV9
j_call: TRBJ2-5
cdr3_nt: TGTGCCAGCAGCGTAGCCACTACTAGCGGAGAGACCCAGTACTTC
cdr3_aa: CASSVATTSGETQYF

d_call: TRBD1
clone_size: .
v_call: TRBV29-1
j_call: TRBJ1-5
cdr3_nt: TGCAGCGTGGGACAGGGAAATCAGCCCCAGCATTTT
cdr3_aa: CSVGQGNQPQHF

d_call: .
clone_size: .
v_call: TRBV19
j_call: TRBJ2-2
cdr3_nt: TGTGCCAGTAGTATAGGGGTCAGGCCGTCCTATAACACCGGGGAGCTGTTTTTT
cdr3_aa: CASSIGVRPSYNTGELFF

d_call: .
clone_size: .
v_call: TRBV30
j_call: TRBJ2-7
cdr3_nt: TGTGCCTGGAGTGTACGTCCTTCTCGGGAGCAGTACTTC
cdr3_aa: CAWSVRPSREQYF

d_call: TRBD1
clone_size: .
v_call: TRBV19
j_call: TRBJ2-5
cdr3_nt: TGTGCCAGTTCAGACAGGGCGACGGAGACCCAGTACTTC
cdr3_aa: CASSDRATETQYF

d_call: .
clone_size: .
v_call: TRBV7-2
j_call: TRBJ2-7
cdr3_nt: TGTGCCAGCAGCTTAGTAACCATAACCGCCTACGAGCAGTACTTC
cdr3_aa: CASSLVTITAYEQYF

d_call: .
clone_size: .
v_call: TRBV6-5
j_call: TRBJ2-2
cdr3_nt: TGTGCCAGCCGCTTTAAGGGGAGTGGTACCGGGGAGCTGTTTTTT
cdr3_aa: CASRFKGSGTGELFF

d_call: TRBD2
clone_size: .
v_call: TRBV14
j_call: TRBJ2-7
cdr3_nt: TGTGCCAGCAGCCAAGATCCGGGACTAGCGGGGGGGTACGAGCAGTACTTC
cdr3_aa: CASSQDPGLAGGYEQYF

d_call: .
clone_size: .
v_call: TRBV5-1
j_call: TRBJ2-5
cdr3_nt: TGCGCCAGCAGCTTGTATCGGTCTACCCAAGAGACCCAGTACTTC
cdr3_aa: CASSLYRSTQETQYF

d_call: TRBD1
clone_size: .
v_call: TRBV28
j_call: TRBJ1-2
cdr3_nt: TGTGCCAGCAGAATACAGGGGGCGTATGGCTACACCTTC
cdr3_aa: CASRIQGAYGYTF